This TCR beta chain was retrieved from a study of graft-versus-host responses after intestinal transplantation. Study overall: The transplants performed in recipients were multivisceral, liver-intestinal, or isolated intestinal.

Processed graft tissue released its intraepithelial and lamina propria lymphocytes. The CDR3 is made up of 13 amino acids. The germline V and J ends were trimmed by 5 bases and 6 bases, with 10 bases remaining between them. Germline loops: CDR1 SGHTA, CDR2 FQGTGA. The study's findings and limits: Allografts carried high graft-versus-host to host-versus-graft clonal ratios in patients having graft-donor T cell macrochimerism. Recipient marrow showed GvH clones, some seen first in ileum or blood.

Worth noting for this clone: Its antigen is not identified.

Sequencing used immunoSEQ multiplex PCR; TCRdb keeps in-frame clones, though not all of them. The repertoire includes over 3,500 clones, 70% to 80% of them detected once, and about 7.2% sits in the top ten. This clonotype originated in a human patient who received an intestinal transplant, so some T cells may come from the graft donor. The sequencing used ileum tissue, collected 9 days after transplant. The chain recombines TRBV7-3 with TRBJ2-2; D gene unclear. The CDR3 nucleotides read TGTGCCAGCAGCCCCCCCGGCCCCGGGGAGCTGTTTTTT. It translates to CASSPPGPGELFF.